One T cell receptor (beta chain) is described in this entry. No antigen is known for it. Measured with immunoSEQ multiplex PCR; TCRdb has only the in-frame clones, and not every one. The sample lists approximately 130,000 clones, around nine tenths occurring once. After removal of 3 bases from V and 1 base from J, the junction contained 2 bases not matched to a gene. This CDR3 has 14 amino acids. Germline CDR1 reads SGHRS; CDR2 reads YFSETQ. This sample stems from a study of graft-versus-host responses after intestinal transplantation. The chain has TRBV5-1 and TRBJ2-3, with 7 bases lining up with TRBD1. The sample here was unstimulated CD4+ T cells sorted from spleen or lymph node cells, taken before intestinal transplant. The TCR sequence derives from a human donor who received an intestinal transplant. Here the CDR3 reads CASSSDRGTDTQYF. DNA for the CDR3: TGCGCCAGCAGCTCCGACAGGGGCACAGATACGCAGTATTTT.